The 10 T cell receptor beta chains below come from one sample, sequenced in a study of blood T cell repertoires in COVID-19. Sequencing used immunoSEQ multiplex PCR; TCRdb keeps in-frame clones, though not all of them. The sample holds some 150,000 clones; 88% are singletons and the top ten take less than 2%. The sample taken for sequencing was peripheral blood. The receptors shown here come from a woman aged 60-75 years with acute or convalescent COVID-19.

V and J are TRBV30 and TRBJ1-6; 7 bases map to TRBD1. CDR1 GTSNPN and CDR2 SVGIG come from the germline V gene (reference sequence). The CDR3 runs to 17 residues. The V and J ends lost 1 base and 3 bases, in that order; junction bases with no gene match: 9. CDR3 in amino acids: CAWSGKGARLYNSPLHF. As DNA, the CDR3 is TGTGCCTGGAGTGGAAAGGGGGCCCGGCTCTATAATTCACCCCTCCACTTT.

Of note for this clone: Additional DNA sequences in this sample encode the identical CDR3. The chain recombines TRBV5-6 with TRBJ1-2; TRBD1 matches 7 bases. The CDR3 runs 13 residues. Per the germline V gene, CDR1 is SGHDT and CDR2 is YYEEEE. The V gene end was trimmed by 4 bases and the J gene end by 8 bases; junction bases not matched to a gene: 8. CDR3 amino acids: CASSLRQGGGYTF. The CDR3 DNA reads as TGTGCCAGCAGCCTTAGACAGGGTGGAGGCTACACCTTC.

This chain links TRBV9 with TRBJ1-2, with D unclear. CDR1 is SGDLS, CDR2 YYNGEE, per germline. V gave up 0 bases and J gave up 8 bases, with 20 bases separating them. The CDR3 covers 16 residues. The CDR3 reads CASSVAWEYGWRGYTF. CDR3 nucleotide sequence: TGTGCCAGCAGCGTAGCGTGGGAGTATGGGTGGAGGGGCTACACCTTC.

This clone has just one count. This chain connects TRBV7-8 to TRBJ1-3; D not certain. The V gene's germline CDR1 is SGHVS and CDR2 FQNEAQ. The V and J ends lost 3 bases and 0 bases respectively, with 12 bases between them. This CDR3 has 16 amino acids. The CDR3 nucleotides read TGTGCCAGCAGCTTCGCTGGACTGTTCTCTGGAAACACCATATATTTT. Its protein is CASSFAGLFSGNTIYF. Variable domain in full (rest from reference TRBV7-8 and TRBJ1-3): GAGVSQSPRYKVAKRGQDVALRCDPISGHVSLFWYQQALGQGPEFLTYFQNEAQLDKSGLPSDRFFAERPEGSVSTLKIQRTQQEDSAVYLCASSFAGLFSGNTIYFGEGSWLTVV.

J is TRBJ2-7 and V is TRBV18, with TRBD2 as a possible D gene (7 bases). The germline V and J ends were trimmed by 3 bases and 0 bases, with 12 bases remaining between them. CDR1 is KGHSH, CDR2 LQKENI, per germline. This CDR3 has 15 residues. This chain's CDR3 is CASSPGGPISYEQYF. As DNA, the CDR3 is TGTGCCAGCTCACCCGGGGGGCCGATCTCCTACGAGCAGTACTTC.

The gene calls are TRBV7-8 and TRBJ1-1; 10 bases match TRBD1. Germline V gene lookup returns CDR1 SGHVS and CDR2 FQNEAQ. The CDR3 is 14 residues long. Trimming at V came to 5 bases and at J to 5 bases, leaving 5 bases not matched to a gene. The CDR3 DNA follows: TGTGCCAGCAGCCTAGGACAGGGGGTGACTGAAGCTTTCTTT. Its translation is CASSLGQGVTEAFF.

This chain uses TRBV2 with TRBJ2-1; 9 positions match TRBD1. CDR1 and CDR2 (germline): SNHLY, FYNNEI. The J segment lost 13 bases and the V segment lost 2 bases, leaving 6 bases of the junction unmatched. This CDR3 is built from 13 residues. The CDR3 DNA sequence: TGTGCCAGCAGTGAACAGGACAGGGGATTTCAGTTCTTC. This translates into CASSEQDRGFQFF.

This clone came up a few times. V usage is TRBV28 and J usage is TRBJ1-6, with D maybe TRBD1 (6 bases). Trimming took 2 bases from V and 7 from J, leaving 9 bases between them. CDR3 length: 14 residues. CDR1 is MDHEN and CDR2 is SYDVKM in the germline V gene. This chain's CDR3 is CASSLAQGNSPLHF. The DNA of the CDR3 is TGTGCCAGCAGTTTAGCACAGGGAAATTCACCCCTCCACTTT.

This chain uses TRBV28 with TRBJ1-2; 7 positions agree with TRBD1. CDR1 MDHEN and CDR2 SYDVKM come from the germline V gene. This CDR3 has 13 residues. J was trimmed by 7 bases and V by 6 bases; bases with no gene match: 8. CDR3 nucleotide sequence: TGTGCCAGCAGCTTCGGACAGGTGCTTGGCTACACCTTC. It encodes CASSFGQVLGYTF.

CDR3 in DNA: TGTGCCAGCAGCCAACAGCCAACTAATGAAAAACTGTTTTTT. Translating it yields CASSQQPTNEKLFF. The chain is built from TRBV7-2 and TRBJ1-4; unclear D gene. The germline CDR1 and CDR2 sequences are SGHTA and FQGNSA. Between the trimmed V and J ends, which lost 5 bases and 0 bases, there was a span of 7 bases. This CDR3 comprises 14 residues.